Below are 11 T cell receptor beta chains sequenced from a single sample in a study of T cell responses to AZD1222 COVID-19 vaccine. Only in-frame clones appear in the TCRdb table, and some are missing; sequencing was by immunoSEQ multiplex PCR. The profile shows 150,000 to 200,000 clones, approximately 94% of them singletons. This specimen was peripheral blood, taken on day 0 of AZD1222 vaccination. The receptor source for this set is an adult in good health.

This chain connects TRBV25-1 to TRBJ1-6; D perhaps matches TRBD1 (5 bases). Trimming pared 5 bases from V and 9 bases from J, leaving 14 bases between. The CDR3 consists of 14 residues. The germline V gene has CDR1 MGHDK and CDR2 SYGVNS. CDR3 region: CASSLGALGSPLHF. Written as DNA, the CDR3 is TGTGCCAGCAGTCTAGGGGCGTTAGGTTCACCCCTCCACTTT.

The chain employs TRBV19 and TRBJ2-1, with 9 bases lining up with TRBD1. Losses at the gene ends were 10 bases for V and 8 bases for J; bases not matched to a gene: 3. Germline CDR1 is LNHDA and CDR2 is SQIVND (reference sequence). The CDR3 is 11 residues long. CDR3 loop: CATTGGHEQFF. CDR3 bases: TGTGCCACCACAGGGGGCCATGAGCAGTTCTTC. Filled out from reference TRBV19 and TRBJ2-1, the complete variable domain reads DGGITQSPKYLFRKEGQNVTLSCEQNLNHDAMYWYRQDPGQGLRLIYYSQIVNDFQKGDIAEGYSVSREKKESFPLTVTSAQKNPTAFYLCATTGGHEQFFGPGTRLTVL.

Here the CDR3 reads CASSQGAGGNTEAFF. The DNA of the CDR3 is TGTGCCAGCAGCCAAGGGGCAGGGGGCAACACTGAAGCTTTCTTT. J is TRBJ1-1 and V is TRBV3-1 (or the pseudogene TRBV3-2); 8 bases line up with TRBD1. V was clipped by 1 base and J by 2 bases; unmatched bases: 3. There are 15 residues in the CDR3. CDR1 LGHDT and CDR2 YNNKEL come from the germline V gene (reference sequence).

The chain recombines TRBV16 with TRBJ2-2; no reliable D call. V dropped 0 bases and J dropped 6 bases, with 5 bases sitting between them. Per germline, CDR1 KGHSY and CDR2 FQNENV. The CDR3 length is 13 residues. CDR3 bases: TGTGCCAGCAGCCAATCTCCGGCCGGGGAGCTGTTTTTT. This encodes CASSQSPAGELFF.

J is TRBJ2-1 and V is TRBV13; D remains ambiguous. Looked up from germline, CDR1 is PRHDT and CDR2 is FYEKMQ (reference sequence). V lost 2 bases and J lost 6, with 11 bases in between. The CDR3 extends over 14 amino acids. The CDR3 region has the DNA TGTGCCAGCAGCTTAAGCCTTATAATCAATGAGCAGTTCTTC. Its translation is CASSLSLIINEQFF.

The chain is built from TRBV18 and TRBJ2-3, with D uncertain. The CDR3 totals 15 residues. The germline V and J ends were trimmed by 3 bases and 4 bases, with 14 bases remaining between them. CDR1 is KGHSH, CDR2 LQKENI, per germline. CDR3 sequence reads: CASSPVGLGADTQYF. In DNA form, the CDR3 reads TGTGCCAGCTCACCCGTCGGTTTAGGCGCAGATACGCAGTATTTT.

The J gene is TRBJ2-3, the V gene TRBV5-1; D call uncertain. V was clipped by 2 bases and J by 4 bases, with 5 bases between them. The CDR3 covers 12 residues. The germline gives CDR1 SGHRS, CDR2 YFSETQ. The CDR3 protein is CASSLNADTQYF. CDR3 bases: TGCGCCAGCAGCTTAAACGCAGATACGCAGTATTTT.

This clone has only one observation. The V and J genes are TRBV29-1 and TRBJ1-2; TRBD1 matches 7 bases. Germline V gene sequence: CDR1 SQVTM, CDR2 ANQGSEA. The trim removed 4 bases at V and 7 bases at J, leaving 6 bases unmatched. CDR3 length equals 12 residues. The CDR3 coding sequence is TGCAGCGTTGCTCGACAGGGCAGTGGCTACACCTTC. Translation: CSVARQGSGYTF.

The chain recombines TRBV5-1 with TRBJ2-1; TRBD1 is a possible D gene (5 bases). The CDR3 covers 15 residues. The V gene lost 4 bases and the J gene lost 8 bases, with 19 bases spanning the gap. CDR1 is SGHRS and CDR2 is YFSETQ in the germline V gene. In DNA form, the CDR3 reads TGCGCCAGCAGCCCCGACAGACCCCCGTGGGATGAGCAGTTCTTC. Its protein product is CASSPDRPPWDEQFF.

The V call is TRBV7-3, the J call TRBJ2-1; 11 nucleotides line up with TRBD2. The CDR3 extends over 16 amino acids. Unmatched junction bases numbered 11, after V lost 4 bases and J lost 9 bases. CDR1 and CDR2 from the germline V gene are SGHTA and FQGTGA. The CDR3 loop reads CASSSSLSGRVSEQFF. The CDR3 nucleotides are TGTGCCAGCAGCTCCTCCCTTAGCGGGAGGGTTAGTGAGCAGTTCTTC.

Only one count was recorded for this clone. The chain uses TRBV6-2 or TRBV6-3 and TRBJ2-2, with a weak D call TRBD2 (5 bases). Trimming took off 6 bases at V and 3 bases at J, with 14 bases between the two ends. From germline, CDR1 is MNHEY and CDR2 SVGEGT. CDR3 size: 15 residues. The CDR3 sequence: CASSKDFLDTGELFF. For the CDR3, the DNA is TGTGCCAGCAGCAAGGACTTCCTTGACACCGGGGAGCTGTTTTTT.